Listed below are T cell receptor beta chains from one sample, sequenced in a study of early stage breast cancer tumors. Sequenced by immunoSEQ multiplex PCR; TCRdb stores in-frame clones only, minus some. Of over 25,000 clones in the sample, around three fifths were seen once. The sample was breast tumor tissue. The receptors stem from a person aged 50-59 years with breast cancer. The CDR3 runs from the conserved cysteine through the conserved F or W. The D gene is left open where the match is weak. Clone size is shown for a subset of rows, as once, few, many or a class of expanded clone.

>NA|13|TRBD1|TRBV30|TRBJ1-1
CAWTGGAGTEAFF
TGTGCCTGGACAGGGGGCGCCGGCACTGAAGCTTTCTTT
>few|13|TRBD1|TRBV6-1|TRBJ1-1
CASSRQGGTEAFF
TGTGCCAGCAGTCGACAGGGTGGCACTGAAGCTTTCTTT
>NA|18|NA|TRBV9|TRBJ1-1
CASSVASTRQTMNTEAFF
TGTGCCAGCAGCGTAGCAAGCACACGACAGACAATGAACACTGAAGCTTTCTTT
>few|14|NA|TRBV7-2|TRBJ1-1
CASSFTPSNTEAFF
TGTGCCAGCAGCTTTACGCCTTCGAACACTGAAGCTTTCTTT
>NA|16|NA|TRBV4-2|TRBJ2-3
CASSQEDQGGADTQYF
TGTGCCAGCAGCCAAGAAGATCAAGGAGGTGCGGATACGCAGTATTTT
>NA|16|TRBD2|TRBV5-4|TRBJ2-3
CASSLGLAGVGDTQYF
TGTGCCAGCAGCTTGGGGCTAGCGGGAGTAGGAGATACGCAGTATTTT
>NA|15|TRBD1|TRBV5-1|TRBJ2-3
CASSESTGSTDTQYF
TGCGCCAGCAGCGAATCGACAGGGAGCACAGATACGCAGTATTTT
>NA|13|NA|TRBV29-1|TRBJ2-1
CSPQVGGSNEQFF
TGCAGCCCCCAGGTCGGGGGTAGTAATGAGCAGTTCTTC
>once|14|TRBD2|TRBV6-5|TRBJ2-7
CASSPPGTRNEQYF
TGTGCCAGCAGTCCACCCGGGACTAGAAACGAGCAGTACTTC
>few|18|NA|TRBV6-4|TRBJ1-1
CASRKTTVAGAVPTEAFF
TGTGCCAGCAGGAAGACAACAGTGGCGGGAGCGGTCCCCACTGAAGCTTTCTTT
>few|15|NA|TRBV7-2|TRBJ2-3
CASSLGGSGTDTQYF
TGTGCCAGCAGCTTAGGGGGGTCGGGCACAGATACGCAGTATTTT
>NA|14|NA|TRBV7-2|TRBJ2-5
CASSLYPYQETQYF
TGTGCCAGCAGCCTATACCCGTACCAAGAGACCCAGTACTTC
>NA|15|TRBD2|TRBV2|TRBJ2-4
CASRGTSGSLNIQYF
TGTGCCAGCAGGGGGACTAGCGGGAGTTTGAACATTCAGTACTTC
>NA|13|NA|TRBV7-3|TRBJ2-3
CASSPPGTDTQYF
TGTGCCAGCAGTCCCCCGGGGACAGATACGCAGTATTTT
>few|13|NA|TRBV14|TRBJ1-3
CASSQGTGNTIYF
TGTGCCAGCAGCCAGGGCACTGGAAACACCATATATTTT
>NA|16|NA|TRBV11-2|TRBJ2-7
CASSLVADRSYYEQYF
TGTGCCAGCAGCTTAGTAGCGGACAGAAGTTACTACGAGCAGTACTTC
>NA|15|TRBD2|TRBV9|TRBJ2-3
CASSVGTSSTDTQYF
TGTGCCAGCAGCGTCGGGACTAGCAGCACAGATACGCAGTATTTT
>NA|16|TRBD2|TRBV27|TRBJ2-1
CASSLLGSGLANEQFF
TGTGCCAGCAGTTTACTAGGGTCAGGACTAGCCAATGAGCAGTTCTTC
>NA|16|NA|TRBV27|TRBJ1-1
CASSGRKGNRNTEAFF
TGTGCCAGCAGCGGGAGGAAGGGGAATAGGAACACTGAAGCTTTCTTT
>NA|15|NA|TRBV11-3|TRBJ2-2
CASSLVSGGTGELFF
TGTGCCAGCAGCTTAGTCTCTGGGGGAACCGGGGAGCTGTTTTTT
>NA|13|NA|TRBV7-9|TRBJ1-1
CASSPQGPGEAFF
TGTGCCAGCAGCCCTCAGGGGCCGGGCGAAGCTTTCTTT
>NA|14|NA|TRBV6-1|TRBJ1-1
CASSEAGAKAEAFF
TGTGCCAGCAGTGAAGCTGGGGCGAAGGCTGAAGCTTTCTTT
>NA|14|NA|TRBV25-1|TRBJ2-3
CASSEEGVKDTQYF
TGTGCCAGCAGTGAAGAAGGGGTCAAAGATACGCAGTATTTT
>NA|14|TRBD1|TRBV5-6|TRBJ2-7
CASSLGQGAREQYF
TGTGCCAGCAGCTTGGGGCAGGGGGCGCGCGAGCAGTACTTC
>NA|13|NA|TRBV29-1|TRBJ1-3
CSVLGDYGNTIYF
TGCAGCGTTCTTGGAGATTATGGAAACACCATATATTTT
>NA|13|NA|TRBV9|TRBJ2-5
CASSVAGRETQYF
TGTGCCAGCAGCGTAGCGGGAAGGGAGACCCAGTACTTC
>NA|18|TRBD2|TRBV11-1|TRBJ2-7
CASSRRDSRLAGAWEQYF
TGTGCCAGCAGCCGCCGGGACAGTCGACTAGCGGGAGCATGGGAGCAGTACTTC
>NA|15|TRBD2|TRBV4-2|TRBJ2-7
CASSQRLAADYEQYF
TGTGCCAGCAGCCAAAGACTAGCGGCAGACTACGAGCAGTACTTC
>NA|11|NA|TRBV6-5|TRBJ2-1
CASSFGSEQFF
TGTGCCAGCAGTTTCGGTAGTGAGCAGTTCTTC
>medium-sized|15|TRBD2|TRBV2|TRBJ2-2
CASSPSGRGTGELFF
TGTGCCAGCAGCCCTAGCGGGAGAGGCACCGGGGAGCTGTTTTTT
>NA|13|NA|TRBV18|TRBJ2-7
CASSPQTGSEQYF
TGTGCCAGCTCACCACAGACAGGAAGCGAGCAGTACTTC
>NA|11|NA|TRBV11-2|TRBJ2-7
CASSLNAEQYF
TGTGCCAGCAGCTTAAACGCCGAGCAGTACTTC